Listed below are T cell receptor beta chains from one sample, sequenced in a study of blood T cells in healthy people across ages. One entry per CDR3 protein, called by TCRdb with MiXCR from the 5' RACE reads. The repertoire holds hundreds of thousands of distinct CDR3 sequences, with around 52% as singletons. The sequenced sample consisted of blood. The source is a woman at least 80 years old in good health. The CDR3 runs from the conserved cysteine through the conserved F or W. The order of the fields is J gene, V gene, CDR3 protein.

J: TRBJ2-5; V: TRBV28; CDR3: CASTPGTSLETQYF
J: TRBJ2-3; V: TRBV6-6; CDR3: CASSYRTDTQYF
J: TRBJ2-6; V: TRBV30; CDR3: CGRTNGANVLTF
J: -; V: TRBV20-1; CDR3: CSAIRTSGNKNIQYF
J: TRBJ2-7; V: TRBV10-1; CDR3: CASISSGSSYEQYF
J: TRBJ2-2; V: TRBV12-3/TRBV12-4; CDR3: CASGSHLTGELFF
J: TRBJ2-3; V: TRBV6-5; CDR3: CASSYSKKRGAYTQYF
J: TRBJ2-7; V: TRBV20-1; CDR3: CSAGTDWGREQYF
J: TRBJ2-1; V: TRBV12-3/TRBV12-4; CDR3: CASSLAVGSGYNEQFF
J: TRBJ1-1; V: TRBV20-1; CDR3: CSARLNRAGNTEAFF
J: TRBJ2-7; V: TRBV9; CDR3: CASSEGLAGEGNYEQYF